The 24 T cell receptor beta chains below all came from one sample that was sequenced in a study of shared clonotypes between healthy human individuals. Generated by immunoSEQ multiplex PCR, the TCRdb table keeps only in-frame clones and is missing some. The table shows a few hundred thousand clones, with 73% occurring only once. Sequencing input: memory CD4+ T cells sorted from blood. This sample's subset: CD45RA-negative fraction. Receptor source: a man between 25 and 39 years old in good health.

The rearrangement uses TRBV21-1 and TRBJ1-5; the tabulated D call, TRBD1, remains unverified against the DNA. TRBV21-1 corresponds to a pseudogene. This CDR3 contains 18 residues. The CDR3 DNA reads as TGTGCCAGCAGCAAAGAAAGACTCAGGCAGGGGTTCAATCAGCCCCAGCATTTT. This gives the protein CASSKERLRQGFNQPQHF.

The chain employs TRBV18 and TRBJ2-2; D possibly corresponds to TRBD2 (5 bases). The V end was cut by 1 base, the J end by 9 bases, with 15 bases between. CDR3 length: 15 residues. CDR1 and CDR2 (germline): KGHSH, LQKENI. The CDR3 loop is CASSPQDLLGRELFF. Here the CDR3 DNA reads TGTGCCAGCTCACCACAGGACCTACTAGGCCGGGAGCTGTTTTTT. Full variable domain (missing parts from reference TRBV18 and TRBJ2-2): NAGVMQNPRHLVRRRGQEARLRCSPMKGHSHVYWYRQLPEEGLKFMVYLQKENIIDESGMPKERFSAEFPKEGPSILRIQQVVRGDSAAYFCASSPQDLLGRELFFGEGSRLTVL.

The chain recombines TRBV5-1 with TRBJ2-5; tentatively, D is TRBD1 (6 bases). Trimming took off 6 bases at V and 1 base at J, with 10 bases between the two ends. The CDR3 runs to 13 residues. Looked up from germline, CDR1 is SGHRS and CDR2 is YFSETQ. This chain's CDR3 is CASIADSQETQYF. The CDR3 bases are TGCGCCAGCATCGCGGACAGCCAAGAGACCCAGTACTTC.

This rearrangement joins TRBV10-2 to TRBJ2-3; D unclear. The V gene lost 3 bases and the J gene lost 5 bases, with 12 bases spanning the gap. The CDR3 runs 14 residues. Germline values: CDR1 WSHSY, CDR2 SAAADI. The CDR3 region is CASSDPGRVDTQYF. The CDR3 region has the DNA TGCGCCAGCAGTGACCCCGGACGAGTAGATACGCAGTATTTT.

To note about this clone: Other DNA variants within this sample encode the same CDR3. The gene calls are TRBV18 and TRBJ2-7; D is perhaps TRBD1 (6 bases). Trimming shortened V by 3 bases and J by 5 bases, and 11 bases separated the two germline ends. The CDR3 consists of 13 residues. Germline CDR1 reads KGHSH; CDR2 reads LQKENI. The CDR3 loop is CASSPGTLDEQYF. The CDR3 nucleotides read TGTGCCAGCTCACCGGGGACACTGGACGAGCAGTACTTC.

V usage is TRBV5-1 and J usage is TRBJ2-7; D may match TRBD1 or TRBD2 (6 bases each). V was pared by 0 bases and J by 5 bases, with 18 bases between. This CDR3 region has 16 residues. Germline-derived CDR1 and CDR2 are SGHRS and YFSETQ. Here the CDR3 reads CASSLAGTARGDEQYF. CDR3 DNA: TGCGCCAGCAGCTTGGCAGGCACAGCAAGGGGGGACGAGCAGTACTTC. Drawing the rest from reference TRBV5-1 and TRBJ2-7, the complete variable domain is KAGVTQTPRYLIKTRGQQVTLSCSPISGHRSVSWYQQTPGQGLQFLFEYFSETQRNKGNFPGRFSGRQFSNSRSEMNVSTLELGDSALYLCASSLAGTARGDEQYFGPGTRLTVT.

The rearrangement links TRBV20-1 to TRBJ2-7; the D is unclear. With 5 bases removed from V and 3 bases from J, the gap between germline ends came to 8 bases. Germline CDR1 DFQATT, CDR2 SNEGSKA (reference sequence). The CDR3 covers 11 residues. CDR3 amino acids: CSALVDYEQYF. The CDR3 DNA reads as TGCAGTGCTCTCGTCGACTACGAGCAGTACTTC.

The J gene is TRBJ2-7, the V gene TRBV28, with 11 positions matching TRBD1. CDR1 is MDHEN and CDR2 is SYDVKM in the germline V gene. The CDR3 extends over 16 amino acids. After removal of 5 bases from V and 7 bases from J, the junction contained 13 bases not matched to a gene. CDR3 protein: CASSPPGTGGFGEQYF. The CDR3 region has the DNA TGTGCCAGCAGTCCGCCGGGGACAGGGGGGTTCGGGGAGCAGTACTTC.

The V call is TRBV2, the J call TRBJ2-7, with a possible D match to TRBD1 (6 bases). Trimming shortened V by 7 bases and J by 0 bases, and 13 bases separated the two germline ends. This CDR3 has 14 amino acids. CDR1 SNHLY and CDR2 FYNNEI come from the germline V gene. Here the CDR3 DNA reads TGTGCCAGCAACCTAGACAGGACCTCCTACGAGCAGTACTTC. Its translation: CASNLDRTSYEQYF. The full variable domain, completed using reference TRBV2 and TRBJ2-7, is EPEVTQTPSHQVTQMGQEVILRCVPISNHLYFYWYRQILGQKVEFLVSFYNNEISEKSEIFDDQFSVERPDGSNFTLKIRSTKLEDSAMYFCASNLDRTSYEQYFGPGTRLTVT.

J is TRBJ2-7 and V is TRBV14; D uncertain. Germline V gene data show CDR1 as SGHDN and CDR2 as FVKESK. The germline V and J ends were trimmed by 2 bases and 2 bases, with 7 bases remaining between them. The CDR3 contains 13 residues. The CDR3 bases are TGTGCCAGCAGCCAAAAGCAAACCTACGAGCAGTACTTC. It is translated as CASSQKQTYEQYF.

J is TRBJ1-5 and V is TRBV18; no definite D call. This CDR3 comprises 14 residues. V was shortened by 4 bases and J by 6 bases, with 13 bases between the two germline ends. The germline V gene encodes CDR1 KGHSH and CDR2 LQKENI. The CDR3 sequence: CASSLSDAVQPQHF. CDR3 nucleotides: TGTGCCAGCTCACTTTCCGACGCAGTTCAGCCCCAGCATTTT.

The chain carries TRBV28 and TRBJ1-2; no clear D. This CDR3 spans 12 amino acids. Trimming removed 1 base at V and 7 bases at J, with 7 bases between. Germline V lookup: CDR1 MDHEN, CDR2 SYDVKM. Here the CDR3 DNA reads TGTGCCAGCAGTTTATTAAGTGGTGGCTACACCTTC. Amino acid sequence: CASSLLSGGYTF.

The chain employs TRBV2 and TRBJ1-5; 8 nucleotides align to TRBD1. The CDR3 has 13 residues. Germline V gives CDR1 SNHLY, CDR2 FYNNEI. Trimming cost V 6 bases and J 4 bases; bases outside gene matches: 2. CDR3 DNA: TGTGCCAGCAGGGACAGGGTGAATCAGCCCCAGCATTTT. Translated, it gives CASRDRVNQPQHF.

V usage is TRBV10-2 and J usage is TRBJ2-1, with D maybe TRBD2 (6 bases). V dropped 8 bases and J dropped 5 bases, with 13 bases sitting between them. CDR1 and CDR2 from the germline V gene are WSHSY and SAAADI. The CDR3 has 13 residues. This CDR3 is CASGSRGNNEQFF. CDR3 bases: TGCGCCAGCGGTTCGCGGGGTAACAATGAGCAGTTCTTC.

The genes are TRBV6-5 and TRBJ2-1; no reliable D call. The CDR3 sequence is 11 residues long. The germline CDR1 and CDR2 sequences are MNHEY and SVGAGI. Trimming left V 5 bases short and J 9 bases short, with 8 bases between. CDR3 DNA sequence: TGTGCCAGCAGTGGGGTGAGTGAGCAGTTCTTC. This gives the protein CASSGVSEQFF.

V and J are TRBV28 and TRBJ2-7; 9 bases align to TRBD1. CDR3 length: 14 residues. Germline CDR1 and CDR2: MDHEN and SYDVKM. The J segment lost 3 bases and the V segment lost 3 bases, leaving 3 bases of the junction unmatched. In nucleotides, the CDR3 is TGTGCCAGCAGTTTTTGGACAGGGGACTACGAGCAGTACTTC. It is translated as CASSFWTGDYEQYF.

To note about this clone: The sample contains more than one DNA sequence encoding this CDR3. The chain has TRBV5-1 and TRBJ2-6; D unclear. The ends were cut back, 0 bases at V and 0 bases at J, with 7 bases in the middle. From germline, CDR1 is SGHRS and CDR2 YFSETQ. This CDR3 has 16 amino acids. The CDR3 DNA reads as TGCGCCAGCAGCTTGGGTCCAGGCTCTGGGGCCAACGTCCTGACTTTC. Residues: CASSLGPGSGANVLTF.

The rearrangement links TRBV19 to TRBJ1-4, with 8 bases identical to TRBD1. Losses at the gene ends were 1 base for V and 11 bases for J; bases not matched to a gene: 9. The CDR3 is 15 residues long. The V gene's germline CDR1 is LNHDA and CDR2 SQIVND (reference sequence). The CDR3 spells CASSIGTGSFDKLFF. CDR3 bases: TGTGCCAGTAGTATAGGGACAGGGTCATTCGACAAACTGTTTTTT.

The CDR3 bases are TGTGCCAGCAGCTTGATGGCGGGAGGAGCAGATGAGCAGTTCTTC. Its translation is CASSLMAGGADEQFF. The chain carries TRBV5-4 and TRBJ2-1; 8 bases match TRBD2. J gave up 8 bases and V 1 base, and 8 bases lay outside the gene matches. Germline assignment: CDR1 SGHNT and CDR2 YYREEE (reference sequence). The CDR3 sequence is 15 residues long.

This rearrangement joins TRBV2 to TRBJ2-1; TRBD2 matches 15 bases. V lost 4 bases and J lost 7; bases outside the gene matches: 2. Germline-derived CDR1 and CDR2 are SNHLY and FYNNEI. The CDR3 is made up of 15 amino acids. In nucleotides, the CDR3 is TGTGCCAGCAGTGGGACTAGCGGGAGGGGGAATGAGCAGTTCTTC. Translation gives CASSGTSGRGNEQFF.

This chain joins TRBV10-3 and TRBJ2-1; 9 nucleotides agree with TRBD2. The CDR3 has 11 amino acids. The junction had 3 bases not matched to a gene; V was cut back by 10 bases and J by 8 bases. Per germline, CDR1 ENHRY and CDR2 SYGVKD. The CDR3 DNA follows: TGTGCCAGCGGGAGGGCCGATGAGCAGTTCTTC. The encoded protein is CASGRADEQFF.

The chain joins TRBV4-3 to TRBJ1-4; tentative D call: TRBD1 (5 bases). The V and J ends lost 4 bases and 6 bases respectively, with 15 bases between them. This CDR3 region has 15 residues. CDR1 and CDR2 (germline): LGHNA, YSLEER. In nucleotides, the CDR3 is TGCGCCAGCAGCCTTGGGGCAGGGTCTCATGAAAAACTGTTTTTT. It is translated as CASSLGAGSHEKLFF.

The chain joins TRBV6-1 to TRBJ1-2; D is perhaps TRBD1 (6 bases). The length of the CDR3 is 15 residues. The germline gives CDR1 MNHNS, CDR2 SASEGT. V lost 8 bases and J lost 2, with 18 bases in between. CDR3 in amino acids: CASLFNRGANYGYTF. CDR3 nucleotides: TGTGCCAGCCTCTTTAACCGGGGGGCGAACTATGGCTACACCTTC.

CDR3 in DNA: TGTGCCAGCAACACCCGGGAGGGCGGCAATGAGCAGTTCTTC. Translation gives CASNTREGGNEQFF. The chain couples TRBV7-9 to TRBJ2-1; 8 nucleotides line up with TRBD2. The length of the CDR3 is 14 residues. V was pared by 7 bases and J by 6 bases, with 8 bases of the junction left unmatched. Germline V gene data show CDR1 as SEHNR and CDR2 as FQNEAQ (reference sequence).